Each of the 30 T cell receptor beta chains below was sequenced from the same sample in a study of blood T cell repertoires in COVID-19. TCRdb's copy holds only in-frame clones and misses some; the assay was immunoSEQ multiplex PCR. The top ten clones hold 0.95% to 1.2% of a sample with roughly 300,000 clones, around 90% of them seen once. Sequenced material: PBMCs or T cells enriched from blood (not recorded which). These receptor sequences come from a woman aged 30 to 39 who had recovered from COVID-19.

V gene TRBV7-9 combines with J gene TRBJ2-2; 11 bases map to TRBD2. CDR3 length: 16 residues. V shed 5 bases, J shed 9 bases, and the junction held 11 bases outside the gene matches. Germline CDR1 and CDR2: SEHNR and FQNEAQ (reference sequence). The CDR3 coding sequence is TGTGCCAGCAGCCCCCGACTAGCGGGAAACGCCTGGGAGCTGTTTTTT. Protein sequence: CASSPRLAGNAWELFF.

V usage is TRBV7-2 and J usage is TRBJ2-3; D is possibly TRBD2 (5 bases). Germline V gene lookup returns CDR1 SGHTA and CDR2 FQGNSA. The V end lost 6 bases, the J end lost 7 bases, and 11 bases lay between the germline ends. The CDR3 runs 12 residues. CDR3 loop: CASRIGEYTQYF. DNA for the CDR3: TGTGCCAGCAGGATTGGGGAGTATACGCAGTATTTT.

The chain uses TRBV6-5 and TRBJ2-1; 7 bases map to TRBD1. The CDR3 runs to 14 residues. V shed 6 bases and J 4 bases; nucleotides not matched to a gene: 6. CDR1 MNHEY and CDR2 SVGAGI come from the germline V gene. The CDR3 DNA sequence: TGTGCCAGCAGGCCGGGACAGATATACAATGAGCAGTTCTTC. Translating it yields CASRPGQIYNEQFF.

The V call is TRBV4-2, the J call TRBJ2-1, with TRBD2 matching over 10 bases. The germline V gene encodes CDR1 LGHNA and CDR2 YNFKEQ. V trimming: 3 bases; J trimming: 4 bases; junction bases outside the gene matches: 9. CDR3 length: 17 amino acids. CDR3 nucleotide sequence: TGTGCCAGCAGCCATTTGGGCACTAGCGGGGTATACAATGAGCAGTTCTTC. This encodes CASSHLGTSGVYNEQFF.

The genes are TRBV7-9 and TRBJ2-7, with 10 bases fitting TRBD2. This CDR3 has 13 residues. Per the germline V gene, CDR1 is SEHNR and CDR2 is FQNEAQ (reference sequence). V lost 3 bases and J lost 4; bases outside the gene matches: 0. The CDR3 bases are TGTGCCAGCAGCTTTAGCGGGAGGTACGAGCAGTACTTC. Its translation is CASSFSGRYEQYF.

This rearrangement joins TRBV3-1 (or the pseudogene TRBV3-2) to TRBJ1-4, with a tentative D call TRBD1 (5 bases). Germline CDR1 reads LGHDT; CDR2 reads YNNKEL (reference sequence). The V gene lost 1 base and the J gene lost 4 bases, with 13 bases spanning the gap. The CDR3 sequence is 16 residues long. For the CDR3, the DNA is TGTGCCAGCAGCCAAGTGGGGAGGACACTTAATGAAAAACTGTTTTTT. Protein sequence: CASSQVGRTLNEKLFF.

This clone was counted a few times. The chain employs TRBV4-1 and TRBJ2-1, with 11 positions matching TRBD2. Trimming removed 3 bases from V and 3 bases from J; junction bases left unmatched: 7. This CDR3 spans 17 amino acids. Per germline, CDR1 MGHRA and CDR2 YSYEKL. The chain's CDR3 is CASSQGRLAGNYNEQFF. CDR3 coding DNA: TGCGCCAGCAGCCAGGGGCGACTAGCGGGAAACTACAATGAGCAGTTCTTC.

The rearrangement joins TRBV5-8 to TRBJ2-1, with D perhaps TRBD1 (6 bases). Germline V gene data show CDR1 as SGHTS and CDR2 as YDEGEE. This CDR3 has 17 residues. With 4 bases removed from V and 4 bases from J, the gap between germline ends came to 21 bases. CDR3 in DNA: TGTGCCAGCAGCCGATCACAGGGCGCCATTAGGTACAATGAGCAGTTCTTC. Amino acids: CASSRSQGAIRYNEQFF.

The chain joins TRBV7-9 to TRBJ2-2, with 10 bases identical to TRBD1. This CDR3 comprises 15 residues. CDR1 is SEHNR, CDR2 FQNEAQ, per germline (reference sequence). J was trimmed by 3 bases and V by 3 bases; bases with no gene match: 1. This chain's CDR3 is CASSLGQGYTGELFF. In nucleotides, the CDR3 is TGTGCCAGCAGCTTGGGACAGGGGTACACCGGGGAGCTGTTTTTT.

This chain uses TRBV19 with TRBJ2-3; 10 bases agree with TRBD2. Germline CDR1 is LNHDA and CDR2 is SQIVND (reference sequence). The CDR3 sequence is 20 residues long. V was pared by 6 bases and J by 0 bases, with 18 bases of the junction left unmatched. The CDR3 DNA reads TGTGCCAGTAGGCAAAGCGTACTAGCGGGATTGGCCGATAGCACAGATACGCAGTATTTT. Protein product: CASRQSVLAGLADSTDTQYF.

This chain uses TRBV7-8 with TRBJ2-1; D is possibly TRBD2 (6 bases). The V and J ends lost 4 bases and 6 bases respectively, with 16 bases between them. CDR1 is SGHVS, CDR2 FQNEAQ, per germline. The CDR3 is made up of 15 amino acids. CDR3: CASSSTRTLINEQFF. In DNA form, the CDR3 reads TGTGCCAGCAGCTCGACTAGGACCTTGATCAATGAGCAGTTCTTC.

This clone was seen just once. The J gene is TRBJ1-3, the V gene TRBV4-2; D is unclear. V gave up 0 bases and J gave up 3 bases, with 3 bases separating them. The CDR3 sequence is 13 residues long. Germline V CDR1 and CDR2: LGHNA, YNFKEQ. CDR3 loop: CASSQDIGNTIYF. The CDR3 DNA sequence: TGTGCCAGCAGCCAAGATATTGGAAACACCATATATTTT.

The rearrangement uses TRBV19 and TRBJ2-1; tentatively, D is TRBD2 (6 bases). Germline CDR1 is LNHDA and CDR2 is SQIVND (reference sequence). V shed 5 bases and J shed 4 bases, with 21 bases lying between them. The CDR3 is 17 residues long. The CDR3 loop is CASSPLKVGSGYNEQFF. The CDR3 DNA reads as TGTGCCAGTAGTCCCCTCAAGGTCGGGAGCGGATACAATGAGCAGTTCTTC.

The rearrangement joins TRBV28 to TRBJ2-2; 7 nucleotides agree with TRBD2. The V and J ends lost 6 bases and 6 bases, in that order; junction bases with no gene match: 16. The CDR3 has 17 amino acids. Germline lookup yields CDR1 MDHEN and CDR2 SYDVKM. CDR3 loop: CASRTLWPREGPGELFF. DNA for the CDR3: TGTGCCAGCAGGACCCTCTGGCCCAGGGAGGGTCCCGGGGAGCTGTTTTTT.

The chain is built from TRBV6-5 and TRBJ2-1, with 11 positions matching TRBD2. The CDR3 length is 16 residues. Germline CDR1 is MNHEY and CDR2 is SVGAGI. Germline trimming cut 2 bases from V and 5 bases from J; bases unmatched to any gene: 5. Here the CDR3 DNA reads TGTGCCAGCAGTTACACGACTAGCGGGGCAAACAATGAGCAGTTCTTC. Translation gives CASSYTTSGANNEQFF.

The chain joins TRBV24-1 to TRBJ2-1; 7 positions match TRBD2. Germline assignment: CDR1 KGHDR and CDR2 SFDVKD. The CDR3 runs 16 residues. Trimming cost V 2 bases and J 7 bases; bases outside gene matches: 10. This CDR3 is CATSDWSVSGINEQFF. The CDR3 coding sequence is TGTGCCACCAGTGATTGGTCCGTAAGCGGGATAAATGAGCAGTTCTTC.

V usage is TRBV10-2 and J usage is TRBJ2-5; 7 positions agree with TRBD1. The V gene end was trimmed by 5 bases and the J gene end by 3 bases; junction bases not matched to a gene: 9. CDR1 is WSHSY, CDR2 SAAADI, per germline. The CDR3 is 15 amino acids. CDR3 region: CASSSLGTEKETQYF. CDR3 nucleotides: TGCGCCAGCAGTTCTCTTGGGACAGAAAAAGAGACCCAGTACTTC.

The J gene is TRBJ1-5, the V gene TRBV6-2 or TRBV6-3, with 7 bases that match TRBD1. Germline V lookup: CDR1 MNHEY, CDR2 SVGEGT. The trim removed 5 bases at V and 4 bases at J, leaving 5 bases unmatched. The CDR3 is 14 residues long. CDR3 amino acids: CASSKAGGNQPQHF. The CDR3 DNA reads as TGTGCCAGCAGTAAGGCAGGGGGGAATCAGCCCCAGCATTTT.

The chain is built from TRBV14 and TRBJ2-3; D ambiguous. Germline assignment: CDR1 SGHDN and CDR2 FVKESK. There are 12 residues in the CDR3. V was shortened by 3 bases and J by 6 bases, with 7 bases between the two germline ends. The CDR3 sequence: CASSQRADTQYF. CDR3 nucleotide sequence: TGTGCCAGCAGCCAGCGAGCTGATACGCAGTATTTT.

This clone occurred once. The CDR3 DNA is TGTGCCAGCAGCCTTAGTCCCGAGGGTCATGGCTACACCTTC. Translating gives CASSLSPEGHGYTF. This rearrangement joins TRBV11-2 to TRBJ1-2; D is uncertain. The CDR3 covers 14 residues. The germline V and J ends were trimmed by 5 bases and 6 bases, with 16 bases remaining between them. The germline V gene has CDR1 SGHAT and CDR2 FQNNGV.

V gene TRBV27 combines with J gene TRBJ1-2; 9 nucleotides match TRBD1. This CDR3 region has 13 residues. Germline-derived CDR1 and CDR2 are MNHEY and SMNVEV (reference sequence). Trimming removed 6 bases from V and 7 bases from J; junction bases left unmatched: 6. The CDR3 DNA reads TGTGCCAGCAGCCCCTGGACAGGGGCTGGCTACACCTTC. It is translated as CASSPWTGAGYTF.

This chain uses TRBV18 with TRBJ2-7; 8 bases fit TRBD1. The CDR3 contains 15 residues. Trimming at V came to 4 bases and at J to 3 bases, leaving 8 bases not matched to a gene. Looked up from germline, CDR1 is KGHSH and CDR2 is LQKENI. The CDR3 DNA is TGTGCCAGCTCACTCCGGGACAGGAAACTCTACGAGCAGTACTTC. Its protein product is CASSLRDRKLYEQYF.

The chain links TRBV12-3 or TRBV12-4 to TRBJ1-4; perhaps TRBD1 as D (6 bases). The CDR3 contains 12 residues. V lost 5 bases and J lost 8, with 9 bases in between. CDR3 sequence (DNA): TGTGCCAGCAGTCGACAGGTGGAAAAACTGTTTTTT. The encoded protein is CASSRQVEKLFF.

V is TRBV18 and J is TRBJ1-3, with D hard to call. The CDR3 sequence is 14 residues long. V dropped 3 bases and J dropped 0 bases, with 6 bases sitting between them. Germline CDR1 reads KGHSH; CDR2 reads LQKENI. The CDR3 spells CASSPSGSGNTIYF. CDR3 in DNA: TGTGCCAGCTCACCCTCAGGCTCTGGAAACACCATATATTTT. Full variable domain (outside the CDR3, taken from reference TRBV18 and TRBJ1-3): NAGVMQNPRHLVRRRGQEARLRCSPMKGHSHVYWYRQLPEEGLKFMVYLQKENIIDESGMPKERFSAEFPKEGPSILRIQQVVRGDSAAYFCASSPSGSGNTIYFGEGSWLTVV.

V usage is TRBV28 and J usage is TRBJ2-5; 8 bases fit TRBD2. V shed 7 bases, J shed 5 bases, and the junction held 9 bases outside the gene matches. This CDR3 has 14 residues. CDR1 and CDR2 from the germline V gene are MDHEN and SYDVKM. CDR3 in DNA: TGTGCCAGCACTCTGACTAGCGAGACGGAGACCCAGTACTTC. Protein product: CASTLTSETETQYF.

This clone has just a few counts. V gene TRBV5-6 combines with J gene TRBJ1-2; 7 bases match TRBD1. This CDR3 region has 14 residues. Losses at the gene ends were 3 bases for V and 3 bases for J; bases not matched to a gene: 5. The V gene's germline CDR1 is SGHDT and CDR2 YYEEEE. The CDR3 spells CASSYDRADYGYTF. In DNA form, the CDR3 reads TGTGCCAGCAGCTACGACAGGGCCGACTATGGCTACACCTTC.

The chain is built from TRBV28 and TRBJ2-5, with TRBD1 identical over 10 bases. This CDR3 has 14 residues. Trimming took 4 bases from V and 2 from J; bases not matched to a gene: 1. Per the germline V gene, CDR1 is MDHEN and CDR2 is SYDVKM. The DNA for the CDR3 is TGTGCCAGCAGTTCGGGACAGGGGCAAGAGACCCAGTACTTC. Amino acid sequence: CASSSGQGQETQYF.

This clone was detected only once. The chain combines TRBV14 with TRBJ1-2; D call uncertain. Trimming pared 2 bases from V and 1 base from J, leaving 11 bases between. CDR3 length equals 15 residues. The V gene's germline CDR1 is SGHDN and CDR2 FVKESK. This chain's CDR3 is CASSQYQAFNYGYTF. For the CDR3, the DNA is TGTGCCAGCAGCCAATACCAGGCCTTTAACTATGGCTACACCTTC.

The chain combines TRBV7-6 with TRBJ2-2, with D uncertain. Germline CDR1 is SGHVS and CDR2 is FNYEAQ. The V end was cut by 6 bases, the J end by 1 base, with 15 bases between. The CDR3 consists of 16 residues. This CDR3 is CASSPSPGLNTGELFF. DNA for the CDR3: TGTGCCAGCAGTCCCAGTCCGGGTTTGAACACCGGGGAGCTGTTTTTT.

The genes are TRBV6-4 and TRBJ2-7; 8 bases fit TRBD1. The CDR3 totals 14 residues. The V gene end was trimmed by 4 bases and the J gene end by 6 bases; junction bases not matched to a gene: 8. Germline assignment: CDR1 MRHNA and CDR2 SNTAGT. The CDR3 DNA reads TGTGCCAGCAGTGTGTACAGGGGGTTGGTCGAGCAGTACTTC. This gives the protein CASSVYRGLVEQYF.